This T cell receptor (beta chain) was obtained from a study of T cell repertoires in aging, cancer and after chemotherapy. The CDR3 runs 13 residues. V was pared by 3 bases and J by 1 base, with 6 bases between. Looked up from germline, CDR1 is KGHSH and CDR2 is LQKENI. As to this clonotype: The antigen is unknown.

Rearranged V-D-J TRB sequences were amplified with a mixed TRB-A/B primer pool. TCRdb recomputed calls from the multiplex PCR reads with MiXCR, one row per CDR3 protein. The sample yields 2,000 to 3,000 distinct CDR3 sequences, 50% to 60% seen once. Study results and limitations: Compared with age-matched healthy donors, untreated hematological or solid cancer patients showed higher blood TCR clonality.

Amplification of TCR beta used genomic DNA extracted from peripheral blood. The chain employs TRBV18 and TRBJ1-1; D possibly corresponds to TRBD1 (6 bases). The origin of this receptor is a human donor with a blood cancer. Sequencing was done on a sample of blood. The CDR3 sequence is CASSPTGNTEAFF. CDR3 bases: TGTGCCAGCTCACCGACAGGGAACACTGAAGCTTTCTTT.